Each of the 29 T cell receptor beta chains below was sequenced from the same sample in a study of prognosis after radiotherapy for stage I lung cancer. Two rounds of multiplex PCR amplified TCR beta CDR3 from genomic DNA. Individual primers that were specific to each TRBV and TRBJ gene served in first-round PCR. TCRdb re-analysed the multiplex PCR reads in MiXCR, keeping a single row per CDR3 protein. The sample has some 11,000 distinct CDR3 sequences; approximately 50% are singletons. Sequencing was performed on PBMCs, taken before or after stereotactic body radiation therapy (not recorded which). Source of these receptors: a donor over 45 with non-small cell lung cancer.

In its sample, this clonotype is medium-sized. V and J are TRBV11-2 and TRBJ1-3, with D unclear. Trimming took 1 base from V and 0 from J, leaving 7 bases between them. The CDR3 runs to 15 residues. Per germline, CDR1 SGHAT and CDR2 FQNNGV. DNA of the CDR3: TGTGCCAGCAGCTTAGTTGTCAGCTCTGGAAACACCATATATTTT. It translates to CASSLVVSSGNTIYF.

In this sample, this clonotype turned up many times. A much larger clone differs from this one at a single base, so this may be a read error. The chain links TRBV19 to TRBJ1-3, with a weak D call TRBD1 (6 bases). This CDR3 has 17 amino acids. Germline CDR1 LNHDA, CDR2 SQIVND (reference sequence). This CDR3 is CAGSIFGTRGSGNTIYF. The CDR3 coding sequence is TGTGCCGGTAGTATATTCGGGACAAGGGGCTCTGGAAACACCATATATTTT. The complete variable domain, with remaining parts taken from reference TRBV19 and TRBJ1-3, reads DGGITQSPKYLFRKEGQNVTLSCEQNLNHDAMYWYRQDPGQGLRLIYYSQIVNDFQKGDIAEGYSVSREKKESFPLTVTSAQKNPTAFYLCAGSIFGTRGSGNTIYFGEGSWLTVV.

This clonotype is deemed medium-sized. As DNA, the CDR3 is TGCGCCAGCAGTTTTGGGGGGCTCTCCTACAATGAGCAGTTCTTC. Amino acid sequence: CASSFGGLSYNEQFF. This chain joins TRBV5-1 and TRBJ2-1; D might be TRBD1 or TRBD2, each matching 6 bases. Trimming took off 5 bases at V and 0 bases at J, with 12 bases between the two ends. The CDR3 spans 15 residues. Per the germline V gene, CDR1 is SGHRS and CDR2 is YFSETQ. Complete variable domain (other parts from reference TRBV5-1 and TRBJ2-1): KAGVTQTPRYLIKTRGQQVTLSCSPISGHRSVSWYQQTPGQGLQFLFEYFSETQRNKGNFPGRFSGRQFSNSRSEMNVSTLELGDSALYLCASSFGGLSYNEQFFGPGTRLTVL.

This clonotype appeared a few times. The chain is built from TRBV5-4 and TRBJ2-5, with TRBD1 as a possible D gene (6 bases). The CDR3 is 15 amino acids. In germline, CDR1 is SGHNT, CDR2 YYREEE (reference sequence). The V and J ends lost 0 bases and 4 bases respectively, with 13 bases between them. The CDR3 sequence is CASSLALQGGETQYF. The CDR3 nucleotides read TGTGCCAGCAGCTTGGCCTTACAGGGCGGAGAGACCCAGTACTTC.

This clonotype was detected many times. V gene TRBV4-1 combines with J gene TRBJ2-3; D uncertain. Trimming left V 1 base short and J 4 bases short, with 15 bases between. Looked up from germline, CDR1 is MGHRA and CDR2 is YSYEKL. The CDR3 spans 16 residues. The CDR3 protein is CASSQVPAPASDTQYF. The CDR3 DNA is TGCGCCAGCAGCCAAGTACCAGCGCCAGCTTCAGATACGCAGTATTTT.

The chain employs TRBV6-2 or TRBV6-3 and TRBJ2-7; 7 nucleotides align to TRBD2. The CDR3 runs to 12 residues. The germline V gene encodes CDR1 MNHEY and CDR2 SVGEGT. DNA for the CDR3: TGTGAAAGCGCTAGCGGCCACTACGAGCAGTACTTC. Translating gives CESASGHYEQYF.

The gene calls are TRBV20-1 and TRBJ2-3; 11 bases fit TRBD2. Germline V CDR1 and CDR2: DFQATT, SNEGSKA (reference sequence). V shed 6 bases and J 5 bases; nucleotides not matched to a gene: 4. The CDR3 loop spans 13 amino acids. This CDR3 reads CSATLAGEDTQYF. CDR3 DNA: TGCAGTGCAACACTAGCGGGGGAAGATACGCAGTATTTT.

This clonotype is labeled medium-sized (0.01 to 0.1%). J is TRBJ1-5 and V is TRBV6-1, with no clear D. Germline loops: CDR1 MNHNS, CDR2 SASEGT. The V and J ends lost 5 bases and 0 bases respectively, with 8 bases between them. This CDR3 comprises 14 residues. DNA of the CDR3: TGTGCCAGCAGTCCCGACTATAGCAATCAGCCCCAGCATTTT. This encodes CASSPDYSNQPQHF.

This clonotype was found many times. The junction departs from the called germline gene at one end, perhaps through a read error. The rearrangement links TRBV20-1 to TRBJ1-3; perhaps TRBD1 as D (5 bases). CDR3 length: 14 amino acids. Germline assignment: CDR1 DFQATT and CDR2 SNEGSKA (reference sequence). CDR3 bases: TGCAGTGCTAGAGGCAAGCCTGGGGGAAACACCACATATTTT. Amino acid sequence: CSARGKPGGNTTYF.

The gene calls are TRBV6-9 and TRBJ1-6; a weak D match, TRBD1 (6 bases). The CDR3 loop spans 17 amino acids. Trimming took 7 bases from V and 6 from J, leaving 22 bases between them. Germline assignment: CDR1 MNHGY and CDR2 SVAAGI. Written as DNA, the CDR3 is TGTGCCAGCATTTACTCCGGCAGGGGTCATGTTAATTCACCCCTCCACTTT. This translates into CASIYSGRGHVNSPLHF.

V is TRBV20-1 and J is TRBJ1-6; the D is unclear. Trimming shortened V by 2 bases and J by 1 base, and 12 bases separated the two germline ends. Germline values: CDR1 DFQATT, CDR2 SNEGSKA (reference sequence). There are 16 residues in the CDR3. CDR3 residues: CSARRSEASYNSPLHF. The CDR3 DNA is TGCAGTGCTAGACGATCCGAGGCGTCCTATAATTCACCCCTCCACTTT.

CDR3 DNA: TGTGCCACCAGTGATTTGCGTCGGGATTCAGATACGCAGTATTTT. This translates into CATSDLRRDSDTQYF. This rearrangement joins TRBV24-1 to TRBJ2-3; maybe TRBD2 (5 bases). Deletions cut 0 bases from V and 4 bases from J, with 10 bases between. Germline V gives CDR1 KGHDR, CDR2 SFDVKD. There are 15 residues in the CDR3.

The CDR3 DNA is TGTGCCAGCAGTAAACCGGGTGCTTGTGAGCAGTACTTC. Translation: CASSKPGACEQYF. The V and J genes are TRBV6-1 and TRBJ2-7; the D is unclear. CDR3 length: 13 residues. The germline V gene encodes CDR1 MNHNS and CDR2 SASEGT. The V gene lost 5 bases and the J gene lost 7 bases, with 15 bases spanning the gap.

This chain links TRBV12-3 or TRBV12-4 with TRBJ1-6; possibly TRBD1 for D (6 bases). The CDR3 length is 14 residues. Deletions cut 6 bases from V and 7 bases from J, with 13 bases between. This CDR3 reads CASRGGVENSPLHF. The DNA of the CDR3 is TGTGCCAGCAGAGGGGGGGTGGAGAATTCACCCCTCCACTTT.

The chain has TRBV6-4 and TRBJ2-7, with no clear D. CDR1 is MRHNA and CDR2 is SNTAGT in the germline V gene. The ends were cut back, 5 bases at V and 0 bases at J, with 14 bases in the middle. The CDR3 is 15 residues long. The CDR3 nucleotides read TGTGCCAGCAGTCACCAGCAACCCCGCTCCTACGAGCAGTACTTC. It is translated as CASSHQQPRSYEQYF.

This clonotype is termed medium-sized. V is TRBV6-2 or TRBV6-3 and J is TRBJ1-2, with D maybe TRBD1 (5 bases). Germline V gene lookup returns CDR1 MNHEY and CDR2 SVGEGT. V lost 2 bases, J lost 1 base, and 14 bases lay in between. The CDR3 consists of 16 residues. CDR3 in DNA: TGTGCCAGCAGTTACCCATATGGGGCGTTTAACTATGGCTACACCTTC. It is translated as CASSYPYGAFNYGYTF.

This clonotype is a singleton in its sample. This chain's CDR3 is CASSWDIAQETQYF. The CDR3 nucleotides are TGTGCCAGCAGTTGGGACATAGCCCAAGAGACCCAGTACTTC. This chain links TRBV6-2 or TRBV6-3 with TRBJ2-5; TRBD1 is a possible D gene (6 bases). Trimming cost V 4 bases and J 1 base, with 10 bases left between them. Per the germline V gene, CDR1 is MNHEY and CDR2 is SVGEGT. The CDR3 consists of 14 residues.

V gene TRBV2 combines with J gene TRBJ2-7; the D call may be TRBD1 or TRBD2 (5 bases each). CDR1 is SNHLY and CDR2 is FYNNEI in the germline V gene. The germline V and J ends were trimmed by 7 bases and 6 bases, with 16 bases remaining between them. CDR3 length: 13 amino acids. The CDR3 DNA sequence: TGTGCCAGCACCTCCGGGCCTGGGGGCGAGCAGTACTTC. This translates into CASTSGPGGEQYF.

This clonotype has a single count. The J gene is TRBJ1-2, the V gene TRBV6-1, with 9 bases identical to TRBD1. There are 16 residues in the CDR3. The junction had 5 bases not matched to a gene; V was cut back by 3 bases and J by 0 bases. In germline, CDR1 is MNHNS, CDR2 SASEGT. The CDR3 sequence: CASSDQTGGANYGYTF. CDR3 coding DNA: TGTGCCAGCAGTGATCAAACAGGGGGCGCTAACTATGGCTACACCTTC.

This chain links TRBV5-1 with TRBJ1-2, with D maybe TRBD1 (5 bases). The V end was cut by 1 base, the J end by 7 bases, with 20 bases between. The CDR3 sequence is 16 residues long. CDR1 is SGHRS, CDR2 YFSETQ, per germline. The CDR3 nucleotides are TGCGCCAGCAGCTTGCGCATAGGAACAGGAGAAGGTGGCTACACCTTC. Protein: CASSLRIGTGEGGYTF.

This clonotype occurred once. It is likely a read error: a sequence one base away is far more abundant. This chain connects TRBV6-9 to TRBJ2-1; no firm D call. Per the germline V gene, CDR1 is MNHGY and CDR2 is SVAAGI. Trimming removed 8 bases from V and 6 bases from J, with 11 bases in between. This CDR3 comprises 12 residues. The CDR3 DNA sequence: TGTGCCAGCCTGGCTATCTGCAATGAGCAGTTCTTC. It encodes CASLAICNEQFF.

The table lists this clonotype with a few counts. A much larger clonotype is one base distant, so this may be a read error. The V and J genes are TRBV4-2 and TRBJ2-3, with 11 bases aligning to TRBD2. Germline CDR1 reads LGHNA; CDR2 reads YNFKEQ. The CDR3 contains 19 residues. J gave up 3 bases and V 4 bases, and 15 bases lay outside the gene matches. CDR3 sequence (DNA): TGTGCCAGCAGCCTGAGGCCGGGCAGTGCTAGCGGGGGGACAGATACGCAGTATTTT. It yields the protein CASSLRPGSASGGTDTQYF.

In this sample, this clonotype turned up many times. The rearrangement joins TRBV19 to TRBJ1-1; possibly TRBD1 for D (5 bases). This CDR3 region has 17 residues. CDR1 and CDR2 from the germline V gene are LNHDA and SQIVND (reference sequence). Trimming took off 1 base at V and 1 base at J, with 16 bases between the two ends. The CDR3 DNA reads TGTGCCAGTAGTATAGCGCGGCGGGGAGGGGCGAACACTGAAGCTTTCTTT. Its protein product is CASSIARRGGANTEAFF.

As concerns this clonotype: The germline gene is not matched at one end of the junction; a read error may be the cause. The chain carries TRBV19 and TRBJ1-2; no firm D call. CDR3 length equals 13 residues. From germline, CDR1 is LNHDA and CDR2 SQIVND (reference sequence). DNA for the CDR3: TGTGCCTGTAGTAACACTGCCGGCTATGGCTACACCTTC. This encodes CACSNTAGYGYTF.

This clonotype was observed many times. V and J are TRBV20-1 and TRBJ2-3, with D possibly being TRBD2 (6 bases). The germline gives CDR1 DFQATT, CDR2 SNEGSKA (reference sequence). The CDR3 contains 15 residues. V was pared by 4 bases and J by 2 bases, with 16 bases between. CDR3 residues: CSATPAGLITDTQYF. CDR3 DNA: TGCAGTGCTACCCCCGCGGGACTTATCACAGATACGCAGTATTTT.

The sample holds one count of this clonotype. The CDR3 loop reads CASSLGQGSYGYTF. CDR3 sequence (DNA): TGTGCCAGCAGCTTGGGACAGGGTAGCTATGGCTACACCTTC. This sequence joins TRBV11-2 and TRBJ1-2, with 9 bases aligning to TRBD1. The germline gives CDR1 SGHAT, CDR2 FQNNGV. CDR3 length equals 14 residues. Trimming at V came to 3 bases and at J to 4 bases, leaving 3 bases not matched to a gene.

Within the sample, this clonotype is medium-sized. The V and J genes are TRBV5-1 and TRBJ2-1; D unclear. Trimming shortened V by 5 bases and J by 4 bases, and 10 bases separated the two germline ends. This CDR3 spans 13 amino acids. Germline values: CDR1 SGHRS, CDR2 YFSETQ. The CDR3 DNA sequence: TGCGCCAGCAGGCTTACGGTTTACAATGAGCAGTTCTTC. Its translation is CASRLTVYNEQFF.

The chain links TRBV11-2 to TRBJ1-1; no firm D call. The V end was cut by 5 bases, the J end by 1 base, with 14 bases between. This CDR3 contains 15 residues. CDR1 is SGHAT, CDR2 FQNNGV, per germline. The CDR3 spells CASSPSRHPNTEAFF. CDR3 sequence (DNA): TGTGCCAGCAGCCCCTCTAGACACCCGAACACTGAAGCTTTCTTT.

This clonotype is judged medium-sized. This sequence joins TRBV27 and TRBJ2-1, with a tentative D call TRBD2 (5 bases). Germline loops: CDR1 MNHEY, CDR2 SMNVEV (reference sequence). This CDR3 is built from 15 residues. V dropped 5 bases and J dropped 4 bases, with 15 bases sitting between them. CDR3 nucleotides: TGTGCCAGCAGTCACCGGACTGCATTGTACAATGAGCAGTTCTTC. It encodes CASSHRTALYNEQFF.